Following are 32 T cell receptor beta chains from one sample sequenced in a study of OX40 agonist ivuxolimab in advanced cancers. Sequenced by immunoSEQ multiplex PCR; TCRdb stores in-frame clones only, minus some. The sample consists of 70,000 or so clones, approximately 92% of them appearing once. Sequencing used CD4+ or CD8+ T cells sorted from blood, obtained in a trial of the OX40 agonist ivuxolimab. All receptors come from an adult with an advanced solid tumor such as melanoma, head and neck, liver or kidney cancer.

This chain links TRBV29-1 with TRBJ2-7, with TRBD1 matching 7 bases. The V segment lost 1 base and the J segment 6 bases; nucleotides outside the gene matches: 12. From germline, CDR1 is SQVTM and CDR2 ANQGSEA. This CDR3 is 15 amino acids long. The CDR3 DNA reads TGCAGCGTTGAAGGGGTTGGGCAGGGGGTGCTCGAGCAGTACTTC. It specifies CSVEGVGQGVLEQYF.

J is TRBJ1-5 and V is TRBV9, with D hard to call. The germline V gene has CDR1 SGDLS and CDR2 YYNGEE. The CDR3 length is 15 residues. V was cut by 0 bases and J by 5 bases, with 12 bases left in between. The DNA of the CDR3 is TGTGCCAGCAGCGTAGGTGGTGGGAGGGATCAGCCCCAGCATTTT. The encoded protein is CASSVGGGRDQPQHF.

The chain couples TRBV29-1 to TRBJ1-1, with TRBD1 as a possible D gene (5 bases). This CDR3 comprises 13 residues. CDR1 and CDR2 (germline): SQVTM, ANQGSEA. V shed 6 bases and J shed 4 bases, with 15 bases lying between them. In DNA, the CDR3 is TGCAGCGTCGTTGGGGGGATAGGCACTGAAGCTTTCTTT. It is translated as CSVVGGIGTEAFF.

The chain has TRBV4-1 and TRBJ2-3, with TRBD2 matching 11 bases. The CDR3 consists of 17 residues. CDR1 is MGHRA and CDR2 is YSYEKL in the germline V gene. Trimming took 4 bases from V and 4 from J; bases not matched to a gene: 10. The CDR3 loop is CASSPLAGATGADTQYF. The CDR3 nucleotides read TGCGCCAGCAGCCCACTAGCGGGGGCCACGGGAGCAGATACGCAGTATTTT.

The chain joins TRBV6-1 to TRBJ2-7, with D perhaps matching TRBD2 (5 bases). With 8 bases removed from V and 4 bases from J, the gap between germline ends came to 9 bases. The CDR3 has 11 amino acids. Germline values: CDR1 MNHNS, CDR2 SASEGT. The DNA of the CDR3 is TGTGCCAGCGGGTCGGGATACGAGCAGTACTTC. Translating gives CASGSGYEQYF.

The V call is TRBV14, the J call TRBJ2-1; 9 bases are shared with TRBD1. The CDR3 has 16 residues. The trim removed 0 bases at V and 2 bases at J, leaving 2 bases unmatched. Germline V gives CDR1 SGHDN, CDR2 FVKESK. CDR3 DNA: TGTGCCAGCAGCCAAGATGGGGACAGGGCCTACAATGAGCAGTTCTTC. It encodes CASSQDGDRAYNEQFF.

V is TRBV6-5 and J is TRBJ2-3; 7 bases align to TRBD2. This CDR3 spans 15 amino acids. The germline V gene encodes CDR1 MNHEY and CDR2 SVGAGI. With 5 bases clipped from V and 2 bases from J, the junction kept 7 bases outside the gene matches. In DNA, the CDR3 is TGTGCCAGCAGTGGACCGGGACTACACACAGATACGCAGTATTTT. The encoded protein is CASSGPGLHTDTQYF.

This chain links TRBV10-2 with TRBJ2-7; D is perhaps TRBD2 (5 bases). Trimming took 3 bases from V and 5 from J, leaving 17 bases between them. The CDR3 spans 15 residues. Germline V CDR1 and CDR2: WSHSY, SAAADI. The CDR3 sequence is CASSDDVRRIDEQYF. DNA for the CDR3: TGCGCCAGCAGTGATGACGTCCGGAGGATCGACGAGCAGTACTTC.

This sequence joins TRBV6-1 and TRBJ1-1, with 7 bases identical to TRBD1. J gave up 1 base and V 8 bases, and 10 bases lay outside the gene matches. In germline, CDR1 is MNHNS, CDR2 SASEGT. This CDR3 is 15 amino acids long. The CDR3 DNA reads TGTGCCAGCGCCGGACAGACAGGGAGGAACACTGAAGCTTTCTTT. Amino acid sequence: CASAGQTGRNTEAFF.

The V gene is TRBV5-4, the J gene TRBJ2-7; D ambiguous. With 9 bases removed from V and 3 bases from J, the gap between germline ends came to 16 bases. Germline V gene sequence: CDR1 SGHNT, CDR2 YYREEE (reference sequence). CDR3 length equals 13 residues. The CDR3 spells CATTPGDYYEQYF. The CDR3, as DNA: TGTGCCACCACGCCTGGGGATTACTACGAGCAGTACTTC.

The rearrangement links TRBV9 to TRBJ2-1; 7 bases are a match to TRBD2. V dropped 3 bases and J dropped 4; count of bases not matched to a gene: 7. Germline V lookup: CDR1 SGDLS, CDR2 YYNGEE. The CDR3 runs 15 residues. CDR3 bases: TGTGCCAGCAGCGAGAGCGGGGCAACTTACAATGAGCAGTTCTTC. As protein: CASSESGATYNEQFF.

CDR3 region: CASNGGGYYEQYF. The CDR3 DNA follows: TGTGCCAGCAACGGGGGGGGTTACTACGAGCAGTACTTC. The rearrangement joins TRBV7-2 to TRBJ2-7, with TRBD2 matching over 8 bases. This CDR3 has 13 amino acids. The germline gives CDR1 SGHTA, CDR2 FQGNSA. The V and J ends lost 7 bases and 3 bases, in that order; junction bases with no gene match: 5.

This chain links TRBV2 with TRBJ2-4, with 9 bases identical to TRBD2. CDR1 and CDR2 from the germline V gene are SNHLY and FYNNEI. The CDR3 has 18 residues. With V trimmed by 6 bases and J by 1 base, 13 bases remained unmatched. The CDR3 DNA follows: TGTGCCAGCAGCGTGGCTAGCGGGGATTTGATGGCCAAAAACATTCAGTACTTC. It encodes CASSVASGDLMAKNIQYF. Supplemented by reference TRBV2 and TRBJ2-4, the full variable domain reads EPEVTQTPSHQVTQMGQEVILRCVPISNHLYFYWYRQILGQKVEFLVSFYNNEISEKSEIFDDQFSVERPDGSNFTLKIRSTKLEDSAMYFCASSVASGDLMAKNIQYFGAGTRLSVL.

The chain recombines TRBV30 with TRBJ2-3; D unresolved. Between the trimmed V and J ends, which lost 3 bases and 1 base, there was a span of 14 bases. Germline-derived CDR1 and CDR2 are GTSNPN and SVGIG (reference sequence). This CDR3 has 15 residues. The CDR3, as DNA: TGTGCCTGGAGGCAGGAAAATATCGGCACAGATACGCAGTATTTT. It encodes CAWRQENIGTDTQYF.

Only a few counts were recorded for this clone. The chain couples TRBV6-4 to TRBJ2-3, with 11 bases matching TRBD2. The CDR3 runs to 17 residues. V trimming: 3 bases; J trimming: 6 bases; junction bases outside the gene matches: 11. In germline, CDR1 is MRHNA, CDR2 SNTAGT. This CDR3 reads CASSDSSGGASTDTQYF. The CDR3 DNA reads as TGTGCCAGCAGTGATAGTAGCGGGGGGGCCTCAACCGATACGCAGTATTTT.

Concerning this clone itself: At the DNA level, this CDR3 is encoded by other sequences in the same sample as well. CDR3 protein: CASSPGTNNEQFF. For the CDR3, the DNA is TGCGCCAGCAGCCCCGGGACTAACAATGAGCAGTTCTTC. The V gene is TRBV5-1, the J gene TRBJ2-1; 7 bases are a match to TRBD2. The V gene's germline CDR1 is SGHRS and CDR2 YFSETQ. The CDR3 spans 13 residues. After removal of 4 bases from V and 5 bases from J, the junction contained 3 bases not matched to a gene.

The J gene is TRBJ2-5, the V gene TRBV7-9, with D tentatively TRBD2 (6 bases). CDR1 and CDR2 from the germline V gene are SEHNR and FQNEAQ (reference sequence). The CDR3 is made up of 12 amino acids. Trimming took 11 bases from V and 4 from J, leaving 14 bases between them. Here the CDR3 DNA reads TGTGCCTGCGGGGTTCGGGGAGAGACCCAGTACTTC. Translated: CACGVRGETQYF.

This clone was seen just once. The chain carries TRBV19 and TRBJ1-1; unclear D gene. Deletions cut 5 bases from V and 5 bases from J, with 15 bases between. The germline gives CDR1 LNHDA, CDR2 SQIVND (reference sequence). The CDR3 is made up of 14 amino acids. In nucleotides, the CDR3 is TGTGCCAGTAGTTTTGGACCGGGAGGGACTGAAGCTTTCTTT. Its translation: CASSFGPGGTEAFF.

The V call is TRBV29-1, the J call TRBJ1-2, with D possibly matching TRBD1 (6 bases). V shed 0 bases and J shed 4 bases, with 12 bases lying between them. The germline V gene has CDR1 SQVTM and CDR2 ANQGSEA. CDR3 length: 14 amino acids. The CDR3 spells CSVEDRGRGYGYTF. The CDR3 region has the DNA TGCAGCGTTGAAGATCGGGGGCGCGGCTATGGCTACACCTTC.

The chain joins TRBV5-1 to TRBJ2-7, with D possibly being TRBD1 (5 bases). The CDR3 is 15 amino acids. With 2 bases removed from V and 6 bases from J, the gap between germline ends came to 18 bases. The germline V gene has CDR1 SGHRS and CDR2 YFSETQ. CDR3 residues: CASSFRQIRRGEQYF. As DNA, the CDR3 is TGCGCCAGCAGCTTCCGACAGATCCGTAGGGGCGAGCAGTACTTC. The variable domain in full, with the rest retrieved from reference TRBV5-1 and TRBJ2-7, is KAGVTQTPRYLIKTRGQQVTLSCSPISGHRSVSWYQQTPGQGLQFLFEYFSETQRNKGNFPGRFSGRQFSNSRSEMNVSTLELGDSALYLCASSFRQIRRGEQYFGPGTRLTVT.

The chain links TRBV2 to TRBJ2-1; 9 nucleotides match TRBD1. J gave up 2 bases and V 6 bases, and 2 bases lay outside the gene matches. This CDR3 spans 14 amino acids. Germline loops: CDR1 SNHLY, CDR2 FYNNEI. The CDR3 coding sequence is TGTGCCAGCAGGGGACAGGGTACCTACAATGAGCAGTTCTTC. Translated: CASRGQGTYNEQFF.

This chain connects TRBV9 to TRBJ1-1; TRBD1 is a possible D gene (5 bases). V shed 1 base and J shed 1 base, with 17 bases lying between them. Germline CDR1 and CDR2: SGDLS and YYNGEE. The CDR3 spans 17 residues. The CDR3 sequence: CASSVWERQGPNTEAFF. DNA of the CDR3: TGTGCCAGCAGCGTATGGGAAAGGCAGGGACCGAACACTGAAGCTTTCTTT. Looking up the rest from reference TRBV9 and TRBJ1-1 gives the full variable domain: DSGVTQTPKHLITATGQRVTLRCSPRSGDLSVYWYQQSLDQGLQFLIQYYNGEERAKGNILERFSAQQFPDLHSELNLSSLELGDSALYFCASSVWERQGPNTEAFFGQGTRLTVV.

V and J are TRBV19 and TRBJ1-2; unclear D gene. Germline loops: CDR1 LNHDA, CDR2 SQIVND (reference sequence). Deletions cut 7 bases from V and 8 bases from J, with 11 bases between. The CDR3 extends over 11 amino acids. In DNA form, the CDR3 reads TGTGCCAGTACCGCCAGTGTAGGCTACACCTTC. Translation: CASTASVGYTF.

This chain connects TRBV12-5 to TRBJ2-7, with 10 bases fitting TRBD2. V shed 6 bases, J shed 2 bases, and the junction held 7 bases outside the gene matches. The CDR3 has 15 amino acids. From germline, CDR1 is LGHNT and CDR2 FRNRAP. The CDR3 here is CASGDSGGPTYEQYF. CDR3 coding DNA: TGTGCTAGTGGAGATAGCGGGGGGCCTACCTACGAGCAGTACTTC.

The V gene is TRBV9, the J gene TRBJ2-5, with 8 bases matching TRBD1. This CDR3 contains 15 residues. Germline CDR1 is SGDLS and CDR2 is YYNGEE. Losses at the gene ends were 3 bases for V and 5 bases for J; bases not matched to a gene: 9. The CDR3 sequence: CASSEGTGSWETQYF. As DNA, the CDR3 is TGTGCCAGCAGCGAGGGGACAGGTTCTTGGGAGACCCAGTACTTC. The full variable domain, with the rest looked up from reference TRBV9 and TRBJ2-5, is DSGVTQTPKHLITATGQRVTLRCSPRSGDLSVYWYQQSLDQGLQFLIQYYNGEERAKGNILERFSAQQFPDLHSELNLSSLELGDSALYFCASSEGTGSWETQYFGPGTRLLVL.

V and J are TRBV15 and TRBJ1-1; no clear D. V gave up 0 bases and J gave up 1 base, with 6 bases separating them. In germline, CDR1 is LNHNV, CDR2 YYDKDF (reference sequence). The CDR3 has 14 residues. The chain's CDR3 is CATSREAQNTEAFF. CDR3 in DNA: TGTGCCACCAGCAGAGAGGCACAGAACACTGAAGCTTTCTTT.

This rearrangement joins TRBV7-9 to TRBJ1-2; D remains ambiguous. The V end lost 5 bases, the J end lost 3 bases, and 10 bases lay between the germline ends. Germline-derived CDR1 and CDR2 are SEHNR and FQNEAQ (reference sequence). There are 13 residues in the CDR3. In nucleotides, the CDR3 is TGTGCCAGCAGCCCGGCCGGTTACTATGGCTACACCTTC. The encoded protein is CASSPAGYYGYTF.

In nucleotides, the CDR3 is TGTGCCAGCAGCTTGGCCTCCTGGACAGGGCTACTGAACACTGAAGCTTTCTTT. Its protein product is CASSLASWTGLLNTEAFF. V and J are TRBV5-6 and TRBJ1-1; 8 bases map to TRBD1. The V gene's germline CDR1 is SGHDT and CDR2 YYEEEE. There are 18 residues in the CDR3. V dropped 0 bases and J dropped 0; count of bases not matched to a gene: 10.

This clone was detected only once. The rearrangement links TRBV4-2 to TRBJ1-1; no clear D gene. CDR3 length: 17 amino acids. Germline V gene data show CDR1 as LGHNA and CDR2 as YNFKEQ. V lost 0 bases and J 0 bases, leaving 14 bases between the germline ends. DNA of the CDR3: TGTGCCAGCAGCCAAGATGAGTTGGCCGGTCTGAACACTGAAGCTTTCTTT. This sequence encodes CASSQDELAGLNTEAFF.

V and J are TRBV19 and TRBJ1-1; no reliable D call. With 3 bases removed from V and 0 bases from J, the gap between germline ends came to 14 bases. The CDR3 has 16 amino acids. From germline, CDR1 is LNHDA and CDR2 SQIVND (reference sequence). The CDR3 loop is CASSIRREGMNTEAFF. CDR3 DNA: TGTGCCAGTAGTATTAGAAGGGAGGGAATGAACACTGAAGCTTTCTTT.

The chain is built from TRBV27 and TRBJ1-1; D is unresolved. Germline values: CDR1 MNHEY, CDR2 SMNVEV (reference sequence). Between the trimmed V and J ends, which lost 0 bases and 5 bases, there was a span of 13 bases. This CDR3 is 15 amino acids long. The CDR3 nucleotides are TGTGCCAGCAGTTTATCTGGGGTTGGCAGGACTGAAGCTTTCTTT. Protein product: CASSLSGVGRTEAFF.

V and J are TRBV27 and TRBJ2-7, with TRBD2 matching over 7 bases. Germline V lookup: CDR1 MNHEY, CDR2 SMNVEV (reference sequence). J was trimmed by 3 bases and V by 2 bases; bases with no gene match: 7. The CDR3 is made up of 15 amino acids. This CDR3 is CASSLGGGGLYEQYF. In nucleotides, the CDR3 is TGTGCCAGCAGTTTAGGTGGGGGGGGACTCTACGAGCAGTACTTC.